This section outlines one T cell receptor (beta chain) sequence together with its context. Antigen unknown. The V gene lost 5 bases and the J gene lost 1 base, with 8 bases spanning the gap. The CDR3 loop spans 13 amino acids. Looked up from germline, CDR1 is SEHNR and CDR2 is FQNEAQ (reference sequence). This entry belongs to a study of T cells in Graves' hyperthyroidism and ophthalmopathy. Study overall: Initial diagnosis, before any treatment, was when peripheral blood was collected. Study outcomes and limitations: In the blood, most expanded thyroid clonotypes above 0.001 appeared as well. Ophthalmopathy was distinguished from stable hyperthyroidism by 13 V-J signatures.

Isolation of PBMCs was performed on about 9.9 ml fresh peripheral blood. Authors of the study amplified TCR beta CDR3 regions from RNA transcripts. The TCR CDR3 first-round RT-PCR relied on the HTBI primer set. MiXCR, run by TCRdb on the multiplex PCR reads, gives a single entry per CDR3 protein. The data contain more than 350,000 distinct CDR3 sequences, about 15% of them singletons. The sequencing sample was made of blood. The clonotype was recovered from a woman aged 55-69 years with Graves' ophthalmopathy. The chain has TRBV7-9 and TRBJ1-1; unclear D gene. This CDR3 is CASSHDSNTEAFF. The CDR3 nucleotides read TGTGCCAGCAGCCATGACTCGAACACTGAAGCTTTCTTT.